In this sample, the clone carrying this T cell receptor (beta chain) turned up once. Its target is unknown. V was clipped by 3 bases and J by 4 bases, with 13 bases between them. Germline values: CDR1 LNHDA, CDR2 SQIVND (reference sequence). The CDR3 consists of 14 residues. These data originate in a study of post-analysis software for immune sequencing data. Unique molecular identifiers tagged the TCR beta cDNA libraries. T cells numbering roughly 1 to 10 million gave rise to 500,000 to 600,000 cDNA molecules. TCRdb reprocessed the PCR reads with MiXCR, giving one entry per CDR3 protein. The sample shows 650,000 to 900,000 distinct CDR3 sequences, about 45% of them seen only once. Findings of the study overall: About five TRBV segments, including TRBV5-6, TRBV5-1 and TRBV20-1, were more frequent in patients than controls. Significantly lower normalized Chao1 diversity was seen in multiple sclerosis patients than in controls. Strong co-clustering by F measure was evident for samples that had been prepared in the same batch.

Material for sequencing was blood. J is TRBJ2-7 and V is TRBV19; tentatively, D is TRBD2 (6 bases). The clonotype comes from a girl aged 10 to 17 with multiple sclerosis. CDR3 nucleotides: TGTGCCAGTAGTATGCAGGGTAGCGGATACGAGCAGTACTTC. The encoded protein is CASSMQGSGYEQYF.